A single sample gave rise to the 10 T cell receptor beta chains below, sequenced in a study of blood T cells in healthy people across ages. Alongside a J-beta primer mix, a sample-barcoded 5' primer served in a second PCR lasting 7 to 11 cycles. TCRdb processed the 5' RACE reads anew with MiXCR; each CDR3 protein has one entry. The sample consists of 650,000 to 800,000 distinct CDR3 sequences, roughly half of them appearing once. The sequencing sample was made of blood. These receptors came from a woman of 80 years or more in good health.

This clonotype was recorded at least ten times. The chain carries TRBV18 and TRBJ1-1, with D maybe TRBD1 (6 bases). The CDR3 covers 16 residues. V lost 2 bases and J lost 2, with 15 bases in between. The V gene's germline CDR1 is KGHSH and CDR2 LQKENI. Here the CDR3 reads CASSPSSRGPNTEAFF. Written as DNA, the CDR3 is TGTGCCAGCTCACCATCATCCAGGGGCCCCAACACTGAAGCTTTCTTT.

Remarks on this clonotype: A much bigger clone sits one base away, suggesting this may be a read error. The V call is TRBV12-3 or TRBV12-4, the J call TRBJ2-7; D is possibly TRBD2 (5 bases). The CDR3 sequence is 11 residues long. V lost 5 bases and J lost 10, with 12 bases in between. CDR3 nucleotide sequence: TGTGCCAGCAGTGGTATGGAGGCCCAGTACTTC. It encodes CASSGMEAQYF.

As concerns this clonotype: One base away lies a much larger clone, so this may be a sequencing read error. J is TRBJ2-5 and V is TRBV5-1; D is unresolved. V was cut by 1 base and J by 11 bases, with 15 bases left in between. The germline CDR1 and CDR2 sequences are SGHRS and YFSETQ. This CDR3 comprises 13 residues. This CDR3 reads CASSLFTDNEQYF. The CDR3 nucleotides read TGCGCCAGCAGCTTGTTTACCGACAATGAGCAGTACTTC.

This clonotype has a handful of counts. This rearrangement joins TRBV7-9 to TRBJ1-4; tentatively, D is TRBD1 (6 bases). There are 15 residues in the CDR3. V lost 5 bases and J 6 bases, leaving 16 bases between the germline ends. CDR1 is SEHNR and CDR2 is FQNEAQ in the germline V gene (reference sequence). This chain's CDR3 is CASSANRVGDEKLFF. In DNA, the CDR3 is TGTGCCAGCAGCGCAAACAGGGTGGGGGATGAAAAACTGTTTTTT.

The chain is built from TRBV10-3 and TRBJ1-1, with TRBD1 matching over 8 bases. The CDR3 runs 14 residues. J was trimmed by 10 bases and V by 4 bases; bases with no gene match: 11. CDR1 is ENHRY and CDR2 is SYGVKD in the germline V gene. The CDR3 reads CAISGRGTGEGAFF. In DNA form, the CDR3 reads TGTGCCATCAGTGGAAGAGGGACAGGAGAAGGAGCTTTCTTT.

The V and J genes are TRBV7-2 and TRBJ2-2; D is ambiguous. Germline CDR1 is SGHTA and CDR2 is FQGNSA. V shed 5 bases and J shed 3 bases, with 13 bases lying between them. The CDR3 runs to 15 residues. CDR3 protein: CASSERLGDTGELFF. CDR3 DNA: TGTGCCAGCAGCGAACGACTGGGTGACACCGGGGAGCTGTTTTTT.

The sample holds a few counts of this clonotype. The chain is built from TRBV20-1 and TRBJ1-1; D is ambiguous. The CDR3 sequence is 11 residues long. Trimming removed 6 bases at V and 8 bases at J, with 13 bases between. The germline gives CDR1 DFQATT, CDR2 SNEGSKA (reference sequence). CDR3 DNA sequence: TGCAGTGCCACTCAGGCGAGGGAAGCTTTCTTT. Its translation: CSATQAREAFF.

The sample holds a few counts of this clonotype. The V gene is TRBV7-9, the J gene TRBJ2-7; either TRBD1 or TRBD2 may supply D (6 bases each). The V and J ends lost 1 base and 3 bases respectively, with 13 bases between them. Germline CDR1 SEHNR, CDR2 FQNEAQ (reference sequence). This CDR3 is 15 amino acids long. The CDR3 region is CASSLVGGGDYEQYF. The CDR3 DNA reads TGTGCCAGCAGCTTAGTCGGAGGGGGTGACTACGAGCAGTACTTC. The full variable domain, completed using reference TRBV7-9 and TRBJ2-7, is DTGVSQNPRHKITKRGQNVTFRCDPISEHNRLYWYRQTLGQGPEFLTYFQNEAQLEKSRLLSDRFSAERPKGSFSTLEIQRTEQGDSAMYLCASSLVGGGDYEQYFGPGTRLTVT.

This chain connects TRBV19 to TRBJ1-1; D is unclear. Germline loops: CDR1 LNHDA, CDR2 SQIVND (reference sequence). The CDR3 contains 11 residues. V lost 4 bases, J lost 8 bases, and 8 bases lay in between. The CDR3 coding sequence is TGTGCCAGTAGTAGCATGGGGGAAGCTTTCTTT. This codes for CASSSMGEAFF.

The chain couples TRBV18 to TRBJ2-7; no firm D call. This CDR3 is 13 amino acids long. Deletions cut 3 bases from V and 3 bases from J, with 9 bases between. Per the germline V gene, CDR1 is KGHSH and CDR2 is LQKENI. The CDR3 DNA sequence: TGTGCCAGCTCACCTTCAGCCAACTACGAGCAGTACTTC. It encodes CASSPSANYEQYF.